Presented here are 32 T cell receptor beta chains from one specimen sequenced in a study of blood T cell repertoires in COVID-19. The repertoire was sequenced with immunoSEQ multiplex PCR; TCRdb's copy has only in-frame clones and lacks some. This sample has 200,000 to 300,000 clones, with 84% found just once. Sequenced: peripheral blood. These TCRs come from a man aged 35 to 55 who had recovered from COVID-19.

This chain links TRBV6-4 with TRBJ2-1; 7 bases align to TRBD1. Germline CDR1 MRHNA, CDR2 SNTAGT. The CDR3 is made up of 14 amino acids. Trimming at V came to 4 bases and at J to 0 bases, leaving 0 bases not matched to a gene. The CDR3, as DNA: TGTGCCAGCAGTGGGGACAGCTCCTACAATGAGCAGTTCTTC. This codes for CASSGDSSYNEQFF.

This chain connects TRBV18 to TRBJ2-1; 14 nucleotides agree with TRBD2. The germline CDR1 and CDR2 sequences are KGHSH and LQKENI. The CDR3 contains 16 residues. The V gene end was trimmed by 3 bases and the J gene end by 4 bases; junction bases not matched to a gene: 2. As DNA, the CDR3 is TGTGCCAGCTCACCGGGACTAGCGGGAGTATACAATGAGCAGTTCTTC. This translates into CASSPGLAGVYNEQFF.

The chain is built from TRBV29-1 and TRBJ1-1; no reliable D call. Germline V gene lookup returns CDR1 SQVTM and CDR2 ANQGSEA. The CDR3 covers 13 residues. V dropped 3 bases and J dropped 2 bases, with 10 bases sitting between them. CDR3 loop: CSVDGGTNTEAFF. CDR3 sequence (DNA): TGCAGCGTTGATGGCGGTACAAACACTGAAGCTTTCTTT.

This clone appeared many times. The gene calls are TRBV5-1 and TRBJ1-6; D unclear. Germline CDR1 SGHRS, CDR2 YFSETQ. The V gene lost 0 bases and the J gene lost 5 bases, with 9 bases spanning the gap. The CDR3 totals 15 residues. CDR3 in amino acids: CASSLAPLNNSPLHF. The CDR3 DNA is TGCGCCAGCAGCTTGGCGCCTCTAAATAATTCACCCCTCCACTTT.

This chain connects TRBV18 to TRBJ1-1, with D possibly being TRBD1 (6 bases). The CDR3 loop spans 15 amino acids. Trimming stripped 2 bases from V and 3 bases from J, with 13 bases between. The germline V gene has CDR1 KGHSH and CDR2 LQKENI. CDR3 bases: TGTGCCAGCTCACCATTTGGGGGGGGCGACACTGAAGCTTTCTTT. This encodes CASSPFGGGDTEAFF.

The chain employs TRBV9 and TRBJ1-6; D possibly corresponds to TRBD1 (5 bases). This CDR3 has 19 residues. V lost 0 bases, J lost 0 bases, and 16 bases lay in between. Per germline, CDR1 SGDLS and CDR2 YYNGEE. This CDR3 reads CASSVDTGDPTSYNSPLHF. In DNA, the CDR3 is TGTGCCAGCAGCGTAGACACAGGCGATCCCACCTCCTATAATTCACCCCTCCACTTT.

This clone was seen once. The chain has TRBV29-1 and TRBJ2-1; D ambiguous. The CDR3 length is 15 residues. Germline V gene lookup returns CDR1 SQVTM and CDR2 ANQGSEA. V gave up 0 bases and J gave up 8 bases, with 17 bases separating them. The DNA for the CDR3 is TGCAGCGTTGAAGATCCGTTCGGTGGTCGGGATGAGCAGTTCTTC. This translates into CSVEDPFGGRDEQFF.

The chain carries TRBV7-2 and TRBJ2-1, with D unresolved. The ends were cut back, 2 bases at V and 9 bases at J, with 8 bases in the middle. The CDR3 consists of 12 residues. Germline CDR1 SGHTA, CDR2 FQGNSA. The CDR3: CASSLFVREQFF. CDR3 DNA sequence: TGTGCCAGCAGCTTATTCGTCCGTGAGCAGTTCTTC.

The chain carries TRBV29-1 and TRBJ2-5, with 7 nucleotides matching TRBD1. Germline CDR1 is SQVTM and CDR2 is ANQGSEA. V lost 3 bases, J lost 5 bases, and 9 bases stayed unmatched. The CDR3 runs to 14 residues. The CDR3 DNA reads as TGCAGCGTTGACGGAGTGTCAGGGGGTGAGACCCAGTACTTC. It translates to CSVDGVSGGETQYF.

The chain couples TRBV2 to TRBJ2-1, with D tentatively TRBD2 (6 bases). Per germline, CDR1 SNHLY and CDR2 FYNNEI. The CDR3 is 16 amino acids. V lost 3 bases and J 5 bases, leaving 17 bases between the germline ends. The CDR3 DNA reads as TGTGCCAGCAGTGAGATCTGGGGGACTGCCAACAATGAGCAGTTCTTC. This sequence encodes CASSEIWGTANNEQFF.

The rearrangement joins TRBV18 to TRBJ2-5; D not resolved. V was trimmed by 5 bases and J by 0 bases, leaving 4 bases between them. The CDR3 consists of 12 residues. The germline gives CDR1 KGHSH, CDR2 LQKENI. This CDR3 reads CASSENQETQYF. The CDR3 nucleotides are TGTGCCAGCTCAGAGAACCAAGAGACCCAGTACTTC.

CDR3: CATGSSFQETQYF. The CDR3 bases are TGTGCCACCGGATCTAGTTTCCAAGAGACCCAGTACTTC. This chain links TRBV10-3 with TRBJ2-5; no reliable D call. The CDR3 runs to 13 residues. Germline CDR1 is ENHRY and CDR2 is SYGVKD. V was trimmed by 10 bases and J by 1 base, leaving 13 bases between them.

This chain connects TRBV2 to TRBJ1-4; 9 nucleotides match TRBD1. Losses at the gene ends were 4 bases for V and 7 bases for J; bases not matched to a gene: 7. The germline gives CDR1 SNHLY, CDR2 FYNNEI. The CDR3 totals 15 residues. CDR3 DNA sequence: TGTGCCAGCAGTGCCCTGACAGGGGGTGGTGAAAAACTGTTTTTT. Amino acids: CASSALTGGGEKLFF. Full variable domain (rest looked up from reference TRBV2 and TRBJ1-4): EPEVTQTPSHQVTQMGQEVILRCVPISNHLYFYWYRQILGQKVEFLVSFYNNEISEKSEIFDDQFSVERPDGSNFTLKIRSTKLEDSAMYFCASSALTGGGEKLFFGSGTQLSVL.

This clone was observed a handful of times. This chain joins TRBV3-1 (or the pseudogene TRBV3-2) and TRBJ1-2; D gene ambiguous. V shed 6 bases and J shed 4 bases, with 15 bases lying between them. The CDR3 has 14 amino acids. CDR1 is LGHDT, CDR2 YNNKEL, per germline (reference sequence). Here the CDR3 DNA reads TGTGCCAGCAGTCAAAGGAGGGCCACCTATGGCTACACCTTC. This sequence encodes CASSQRRATYGYTF.

The J gene is TRBJ2-5, the V gene TRBV3-1 (or the pseudogene TRBV3-2); D ambiguous. The germline V gene has CDR1 LGHDT and CDR2 YNNKEL (reference sequence). V was pared by 0 bases and J by 3 bases, with 8 bases between. CDR3 length: 14 residues. The CDR3 sequence: CASSQDMAEETQYF. CDR3 coding DNA: TGTGCCAGCAGCCAAGATATGGCAGAAGAGACCCAGTACTTC.

The chain uses TRBV27 and TRBJ2-3; 14 nucleotides line up with TRBD2. The CDR3 extends over 15 amino acids. Germline loops: CDR1 MNHEY, CDR2 SMNVEV (reference sequence). V shed 6 bases and J 3 bases; nucleotides not matched to a gene: 2. Here the CDR3 DNA reads TGTGCCAGCAGAGGACTAGCGGGAGGAACAGATACGCAGTATTTT. It is translated as CASRGLAGGTDTQYF.

This clone was recorded a few times. V usage is TRBV3-1 (or the pseudogene TRBV3-2) and J usage is TRBJ1-1; D is ambiguous. The CDR3 is 13 amino acids. Germline V lookup: CDR1 LGHDT, CDR2 YNNKEL (reference sequence). Trimming shortened V by 0 bases and J by 2 bases, and 4 bases separated the two germline ends. CDR3 DNA sequence: TGTGCCAGCAGCCAAGATATTAACACTGAAGCTTTCTTT. It encodes CASSQDINTEAFF.

The J gene is TRBJ1-1, the V gene TRBV24-1; 7 bases agree with TRBD1. This CDR3 has 13 residues. V gave up 9 bases and J gave up 4 bases; unmatched junction bases: 7. CDR1 is KGHDR and CDR2 is SFDVKD in the germline V gene. The CDR3 coding sequence is TGTGCCACCGGGGGGACAGTGGGCACTGAAGCTTTCTTT. It yields the protein CATGGTVGTEAFF.

The chain employs TRBV5-1 and TRBJ2-3, with 7 bases fitting TRBD1. The CDR3 sequence is 16 residues long. The V gene end was trimmed by 3 bases and the J gene end by 2 bases; junction bases not matched to a gene: 9. Germline lookup yields CDR1 SGHRS and CDR2 YFSETQ. The CDR3 loop reads CASSWGPGQLTDTQYF. As DNA, the CDR3 is TGCGCCAGCAGCTGGGGCCCGGGACAGCTCACAGATACGCAGTATTTT.

This chain links TRBV9 with TRBJ2-1; D might be TRBD1 (5 bases). This CDR3 is built from 17 residues. Germline V lookup: CDR1 SGDLS, CDR2 YYNGEE. V was shortened by 3 bases and J by 2 bases, with 18 bases between the two germline ends. Here the CDR3 reads CASSDIPGFRAYNEQFF. In nucleotides, the CDR3 is TGTGCCAGCAGCGATATTCCAGGGTTTCGAGCCTACAATGAGCAGTTCTTC.

The chain combines TRBV27 with TRBJ2-5; 10 positions agree with TRBD2. V gave up 2 bases and J gave up 7 bases; unmatched junction bases: 16. The CDR3 has 18 amino acids. CDR1 MNHEY and CDR2 SMNVEV come from the germline V gene (reference sequence). The CDR3 coding sequence is TGTGCCAGCAGTTTAAGTCGGCTAGCGGGGGCCCCGGGGGGGACCCAGTACTTC. Translated: CASSLSRLAGAPGGTQYF.

This sequence joins TRBV5-1 and TRBJ2-7, with TRBD1 identical over 8 bases. CDR1 SGHRS and CDR2 YFSETQ come from the germline V gene. Trimming took 6 bases from V and 5 from J; bases not matched to a gene: 13. This CDR3 is built from 15 residues. As DNA, the CDR3 is TGCGCCAGCACCCGGACAGGGAGTAAAAGAGACGAGCAGTACTTC. Translated, it gives CASTRTGSKRDEQYF. Supplemented by reference TRBV5-1 and TRBJ2-7, the full variable domain reads KAGVTQTPRYLIKTRGQQVTLSCSPISGHRSVSWYQQTPGQGLQFLFEYFSETQRNKGNFPGRFSGRQFSNSRSEMNVSTLELGDSALYLCASTRTGSKRDEQYFGPGTRLTVT.

J is TRBJ1-1 and V is TRBV5-1; TRBD1 is a possible D gene (6 bases). The V and J ends lost 4 bases and 3 bases respectively, with 16 bases between them. Germline V gene lookup returns CDR1 SGHRS and CDR2 YFSETQ. The CDR3 has 15 amino acids. The CDR3 DNA follows: TGCGCCAGCAGCGTCTCACAGGGAAGGCACACTGAAGCTTTCTTT. The encoded protein is CASSVSQGRHTEAFF.

The V and J genes are TRBV4-3 and TRBJ1-1; D not resolved. This CDR3 region has 14 residues. Germline CDR1 LGHNA, CDR2 YSLEER. Trimming took 0 bases from V and 4 from J, leaving 9 bases between them. The CDR3, as DNA: TGCGCCAGCAGCCAAGATAGGGAGGCCACTGAAGCTTTCTTT. Amino acid sequence: CASSQDREATEAFF.

This rearrangement joins TRBV29-1 to TRBJ2-3; 10 bases line up with TRBD2. The junction had 11 bases not matched to a gene; V was cut back by 5 bases and J by 0 bases. Germline V lookup: CDR1 SQVTM, CDR2 ANQGSEA. The length of the CDR3 is 17 residues. This chain's CDR3 is CSVLGLAGEGSTDTQYF. CDR3 in DNA: TGCAGCGTTTTGGGTCTAGCGGGAGAAGGAAGCACAGATACGCAGTATTTT.

The chain employs TRBV2 and TRBJ2-4; D might be TRBD2 (6 bases). The germline V and J ends were trimmed by 6 bases and 3 bases, with 12 bases remaining between them. Germline assignment: CDR1 SNHLY and CDR2 FYNNEI. This CDR3 is built from 14 residues. The CDR3 nucleotides read TGTGCCAGCAGAACGAGTAGCGGCAAAAACATTCAGTACTTC. The encoded protein is CASRTSSGKNIQYF.

The chain uses TRBV30 and TRBJ2-5; TRBD2 aligns across 11 bases. Germline V gene sequence: CDR1 GTSNPN, CDR2 SVGIG (reference sequence). V gave up 4 bases and J gave up 5 bases; unmatched junction bases: 0. This CDR3 is 12 amino acids long. The CDR3: CAWTSGGETQYF. CDR3 nucleotides: TGTGCCTGGACTAGCGGGGGGGAGACCCAGTACTTC.

The chain carries TRBV30 and TRBJ1-6, with D maybe TRBD1 (6 bases). There are 17 residues in the CDR3. V was shortened by 2 bases and J by 8 bases, with 22 bases between the two germline ends. Germline V lookup: CDR1 GTSNPN, CDR2 SVGIG (reference sequence). CDR3 coding DNA: TGTGCCTGGAGTACGCCGGGGGGCACGTTTACCGATTCACCCCTCCACTTT. Protein sequence: CAWSTPGGTFTDSPLHF.

The rearrangement uses TRBV9 and TRBJ2-2, with D unresolved. CDR3 size: 15 residues. V was trimmed by 2 bases and J by 1 base, leaving 9 bases between them. Per the germline V gene, CDR1 is SGDLS and CDR2 is YYNGEE. CDR3 bases: TGTGCCAGCAGCGTCTATAGAGGGAACACCGGGGAGCTGTTTTTT. Protein sequence: CASSVYRGNTGELFF. The full variable domain, completed using reference TRBV9 and TRBJ2-2, is DSGVTQTPKHLITATGQRVTLRCSPRSGDLSVYWYQQSLDQGLQFLIQYYNGEERAKGNILERFSAQQFPDLHSELNLSSLELGDSALYFCASSVYRGNTGELFFGEGSRLTVL.

V and J are TRBV5-8 and TRBJ1-2; 9 bases fit TRBD1. V gave up 0 bases and J gave up 8 bases; unmatched junction bases: 2. Germline V lookup: CDR1 SGHTS, CDR2 YDEGEE. There are 13 residues in the CDR3. The chain's CDR3 is CASSLGTGGGYTF. CDR3 DNA sequence: TGTGCCAGCAGCTTGGGAACAGGGGGCGGCTACACCTTC.

The chain links TRBV28 to TRBJ2-7; D gene unclear. Trimming removed 7 bases at V and 5 bases at J, with 9 bases between. CDR1 is MDHEN and CDR2 is SYDVKM in the germline V gene. This CDR3 has 11 residues. CDR3 in amino acids: CASTRPDEQYF. The CDR3, as DNA: TGTGCCAGCACCCGTCCGGACGAGCAGTACTTC.

A note on this clone: This same CDR3 is encoded by further DNA sequences in the sample. The genes are TRBV7-2 and TRBJ2-7; the match to TRBD1 covers 7 bases. The CDR3 contains 11 residues. CDR1 and CDR2 from the germline V gene are SGHTA and FQGNSA. The V and J ends lost 1 base and 10 bases, in that order; junction bases with no gene match: 1. CDR3 sequence reads: CASSLGQGQYF. The CDR3 DNA sequence: TGTGCCAGCAGCTTAGGACAGGGCCAGTACTTC. Full variable domain (missing parts from reference TRBV7-2 and TRBJ2-7): GAGVSQSPSNKVTEKGKDVELRCDPISGHTALYWYRQSLGQGLEFLIYFQGNSAPDKSGLPSDRFSAERTGGSVSTLTIQRTQQEDSAVYLCASSLGQGQYFGPGTRLTVT.